This T cell receptor (beta chain) was observed in a study of HIV-infected patients and healthy controls. This clonotype was counted at least ten times. V was pared by 5 bases and J by 10 bases, with 15 bases of the junction left unmatched. CDR1 SQVTM and CDR2 ANQGSEA come from the germline V gene. The CDR3 length is 14 residues. Using its own MiXCR run on the 5' RACE reads, TCRdb lists one record per CDR3 protein. There are tens of thousands of distinct CDR3 sequences in the sample; roughly 16% occur only once, and approximately 5% lies in the top ten. Sequencing was done on a sample of CD4+ T cells from blood. The chain couples TRBV29-1 to TRBJ1-1; 8 nucleotides align to TRBD1. The sequence came from a human donor in good health. The CDR3 sequence: CSVQNERTGRGAFF. As DNA, the CDR3 is TGCAGCGTTCAAAATGAACGGACAGGGAGGGGAGCTTTCTTT.